This paragraph covers one T cell receptor (beta chain) sequence. Data came from immunoSEQ multiplex PCR; TCRdb stores just in-frame clones and leaves some out. The sample yields tens of thousands of clones, over 85% seen once. This sample was taken from a study of T cell changes during pregnancy in multiple sclerosis. The CDR3 has 15 amino acids. From germline, CDR1 is SGHDT and CDR2 YYEEEE. V was shortened by 1 base and J by 10 bases, with 17 bases between the two germline ends. This rearrangement joins TRBV5-6 to TRBJ1-4, with TRBD1 as a possible D gene (6 bases). The TCR comes from a female donor in good health, enrolled as a control in a pregnancy study. The sequenced sample was CD4+ T cells from peripheral blood mononuclear cells, obtained after pregnancy. The chain's CDR3 is CASSLRGGSGGKLFF. The CDR3 bases are TGTGCCAGCAGCTTGAGGGGGGGCTCGGGTGGAAAACTGTTTTTT. Full variable domain (outside the CDR3, taken from reference TRBV5-6 and TRBJ1-4): DAGVTQSPTHLIKTRGQQVTLRCSPKSGHDTVSWYQQALGQGPQFIFQYYEEEERQRGNFPDRFSGHQFPNYSSELNVNALLLGDSALYLCASSLRGGSGGKLFFGSGTQLSVL.